This T cell receptor (beta chain) was sequenced for a study of blood T cell repertoires in COVID-19. This table comes from immunoSEQ multiplex PCR, and its TCRdb copy is limited to in-frame clones, with some not included. The sample consists of about 140,000 clones, roughly 84% of them appearing once. This sequence originates from a young man with COVID-19, enrolled during active disease. The sequenced sample consisted of peripheral blood.

This CDR3 reads CASSRSPLEAFF. DNA of the CDR3: TGTGCCAGCAGCCGGTCCCCCCTTGAAGCTTTCTTT. V usage is TRBV7-8 and J usage is TRBJ1-1; D remains ambiguous. Per germline, CDR1 SGHVS and CDR2 FQNEAQ. The CDR3 is 12 residues long. The V end lost 5 bases, the J end lost 7 bases, and 11 bases lay between the germline ends.